This T cell receptor (beta chain) comes out of a study of shared clonotypes between healthy human individuals. Subsets obtained from CD4+ cells comprised CD45RA+ naive and CD45RA-negative memory cells. Here immunoSEQ multiplex PCR was the method, and the copy in TCRdb shows in-frame clones only, minus some. Here the sample spans some 2.4 million clones, 93% being singletons. Germline CDR1 reads SSHAT; CDR2 reads FNYEAQ (reference sequence). The CDR3 extends over 15 amino acids. The germline V and J ends were trimmed by 5 bases and 0 bases, with 12 bases remaining between them. Points on this clone: Its specificity is not known.

General study points: Few donors restricted represented genetic and exposure-history diversity.

This sequence originates from a man aged 18 to 29 in good health. Some clones in this sample may be carry-over from other donors' samples. The chain combines TRBV7-7 with TRBJ2-3; D is perhaps TRBD1 (6 bases). The sample was naive CD4+ T cells from PBMCs. Subset given: CD45RA+ positively selected. The CDR3 DNA reads as TGTGCCAGCAGCGTAACAGGGTCAAGCACAGATACGCAGTATTTT. Residues: CASSVTGSSTDTQYF.